The rows below give T cell receptor beta chains drawn from one sample of a study of T cells after posttransplantation cyclophosphamide. TCRdb's table, derived via immunoSEQ multiplex PCR, lists solely in-frame clones and lacks some. The sample has approximately 25,000 clones, none seen only once. Sequenced material: PBMCs, taken after allogeneic stem cell transplant with posttransplant cyclophosphamide. These receptor sequences come from a male patient younger than 35 who received an allogeneic stem cell transplant from a related donor, was CMV-positive, and had no GVHD. Some T cells may originate from the graft donor. Both conserved end residues are part of each CDR3. A D gene is named only where the DNA matches it firmly.

>TRBV7-2|TRBD2
CASSQLWTSGGDTQYF
>TRBV2|TRBD2
CASKSGTQETQYF
>TRBV11-1|TRBD2
CASSKGASGGAPDTQYF
>TRBV30|-
CAWSVRTAGYLREQYF
>TRBV15|TRBD1
CATSSDRQGAYQPQHF
>TRBV28|-
CGVWRDTEAFF
>TRBV28|-
CASSLPDSMNTEAFF
>TRBV19|-
CASRPNRPPNYGYTF
>TRBV2|-
CANSGDAYGEQFF
>TRBV4-2|TRBD1
CASSLLGGTGYNEQFF
>TRBV9|TRBD1
CASSLGTGTYEQYF
>TRBV4-1|-
CASSQFTEETQYF
>TRBV28|-
CASSLRGQLNNQPQHF
>TRBV2|TRBD1
CASSDRGTGILRTEAFF
>TRBV4-1|TRBD2
CASSQEGLAGELVPYEQYF
>TRBV7-6|-
CASSPSAGGATNEKLFF
>TRBV21-1|-
CASSKWECGTDTQYF
>TRBV19|TRBD2
CASSLRTSGVYEQYF
>TRBV6-6|-
CASTFPPPDRGTEAFF
>TRBV28|TRBD1
CASSSTGVDYGYTF
>TRBV7-2|-
CASSLTRTRNYEQYF
>TRBV19|TRBD1
CASSTRTGTHQPQHF
>TRBV28|TRBD2
CASSFPASGYLAKNIQYF
>TRBV30|-
CAWSRSSAYNEQFF
>TRBV2|-
CARDRDYGYTF
>TRBV6-1|-
CASSEHIASNQPQHF
>TRBV7-9|-
CASSRTQGFRDEQYF
>TRBV7-2|-
CASSLRFYGNYEQYF
>TRBV28|-
CASSLANHYEQYF
>TRBV5-4|-
CASSLGRDQETQYF
>TRBV20-1|-
CSAKVTRAFF
>TRBV7-8|-
CASSLATGTRNTGELFF
>TRBV12-5|-
CASGLVGWSGERSEQFF
>TRBV7-9|TRBD2
CASSPAGGPGDTQYF
>TRBV7-8|TRBD2
CASTTPWAKLEQTSGNQETQYF
>TRBV6-6|-
CASSYGAGNQPQHF
>TRBV11-2|-
CASSQGGVGRTFF
>TRBV6-1|TRBD2
CASSEGTSGGVQETQYF
>TRBV5-6|-
CASSSLHRGNQPQHF
>TRBV7-9|TRBD1
CASSLDGTGGLDTQYF
>TRBV19|-
CASSHIQGFNFF
>TRBV4-1|TRBD2
CASSQEGGGAYNEQFF